This entry concerns a single TCR beta chain. One end of the junction varies from germline; a read error may be responsible. The study amplified the TCR beta CDR3 region from genomic DNA. This amplification was carried out by two rounds of multiplex PCR. The authors ran first-round PCR with primers specific to each TRBV and TRBJ gene. A single record per CDR3 protein comes from TCRdb applying MiXCR to the multiplex PCR reads. The sample contains 15,000 to 25,000 distinct CDR3 sequences, about 26% of which appear only once. The CDR3 has 14 residues. Germline values: CDR1 SGHRS, CDR2 YFSETQ. The sample is drawn from a study of prognosis after radiotherapy for stage I lung cancer. Study summary: The tumor was squamous cell carcinoma for over five patients; for twelve, it was adenocarcinoma. In 3 to 5 fractions, radiotherapy was administered as SBRT with a biologically effective dose of at least 100 Gy.

Sequenced material: PBMCs, taken before or after stereotactic body radiation therapy (not recorded which). The clonotype comes from a donor of 50 years or more with non-small cell lung cancer. The genes are TRBV5-1 and TRBJ2-4, with 12 bases aligning to TRBD1. The DNA end lines up better with TRBJ1-2; the J call may be wrong. The CDR3 reads CAGSEGQGAPGYTF. The CDR3 bases are TGCGCCGGCAGCGAGGGACAGGGGGCGCCGGGCTACACCTTC.